This T cell receptor (beta chain) appears in the sequencing data of a study of spatial heterogeneity in lung cancer (dated by TCRdb to the late 2010s). Looking at the study overall: More beta-chain than alpha-chain transcripts were consistently detected, likely reflecting higher beta-chain transcript abundance. The study linked features of the TCR repertoire to counts of nonsynonymous mutations, which were determined by whole-exome sequencing of tumor tissue. At surgery, both alpha and beta chains were TCR-sequenced in some 220 tumor regions, about 61 matched nontumor lung samples and a few dozen PBMC samples. In the raw uncorrected reads, each unique combination of TCR and UMI appeared more than ten times on average. In non-small cell lung cancer, the study made a quantitative comparison of TCR alpha and beta repertoires among multiple tumor regions, matched nontumor lung and blood. In tumor regions, TCR transcript counts showed a strong correlation with a T cell transcriptional module score derived from matched bulk RNA-seq.

The sample's time point label is to be understood as: sample taken at primary tumor resection. Donors were about 70 patients with early-stage, untreated non-small cell lung cancer from the lung TRACERx cohort. For TCR sequencing, whole RNA was extracted from tumor and nontumor lung tissue, or from cryopreserved PBMC samples, and no cell sorting was done. Only patients for whom sufficient RNA was available from at least two tumor regions were selected for TCR sequencing. Before being selected, tumor and adjacent nontumor lung specimens were reviewed by a lung pathologist. On this clonotype: It has no known antigen specificity. No base quality information exists; no much larger clone differs at one position.

The CDR3 covers 16 residues, taking in both the cysteine and the phenylalanine. The sequence is cut down to CDR3 DNA, 48 bases in frame from base 1. The germline V gene (reference sequence) sets CDR1 to DFQATT and CDR2 to SNEGSKA. V loses 0 bases, J loses 5 bases, and the germline ends lie 17 bases apart. Library preparation employed 5' RACE. Sequencing was performed on a NextSeq 500. In the TCR library protocol, a unique molecular identifier was attached to each TCR cDNA molecule so that PCR and sequencing errors could be corrected. In the original analysis: TCR identification, UMI-based error correction and CDR3 extraction were all carried out with Decombinator tools. Expanded TCRs were defined as those above a frequency of 2 per 1,000, corresponding to the top 1% of the tumor frequency distribution. Expanded tumor TCRs statistically deemed absent (corrected P<0.05) from at least one tumor region were classed as regional, and all other expanded tumor TCRs were classed as ubiquitous. Renyi diversity was computed with the R vegan package after each repertoire had been subsampled 100 times to 5,000 TCRs. CDR3 similarity networks were constructed using string-kernel similarity of amino acid triplets, with links drawn between CDR3s whose pairwise similarity was above 0.82. Starting from the raw public reads, TCRdb applied fastp trimming at Q25, assembled clones with MiXCR and retained in-frame beta chains. Records with the same CDR3 protein are collapsed into one entry carrying the most frequent genes and DNA. TCRdb, not the original authors, processed these V and J calls. Counted in this sample were about 9,100 distinct CDR3 sequences; less than 7.5% of them appeared once. The ten most abundant clones make up about 7.1% of the sample.

Broader findings and caveats from the paper: A correlation was observed between the number of expanded intratumoral alpha and beta TCRs and the tumor nonsynonymous mutation count. TCR-seq coverage of tumor T cells was estimated at only around 7% for alpha chains and 13% to 15% for beta chains. The count of ubiquitous expanded TCRs correlated with the count of ubiquitous nonsynonymous mutations, and the count of regional expanded TCRs correlated with the count of regional nonsynonymous mutations. Confirming at a functional level the hypothesis that regional TCRs recognize regional mutations was considered to require additional single-cell paired TCR alpha and beta sequencing.

The chain is encoded by TRBV20-1 joined to TRBJ2-1; perhaps TRBD1 is the D gene, with 6 bases matching. Sequenced material: lung tumor tissue, taken at surgery. The TCR was taken from a female donor with early-stage non-small cell lung cancer. The DNA is TGCAGTGCTAGAGAGGTTATTGACAGGTATAACAATGAGCAGTTCTTC. This gives the protein CSAREVIDRYNNEQFF.